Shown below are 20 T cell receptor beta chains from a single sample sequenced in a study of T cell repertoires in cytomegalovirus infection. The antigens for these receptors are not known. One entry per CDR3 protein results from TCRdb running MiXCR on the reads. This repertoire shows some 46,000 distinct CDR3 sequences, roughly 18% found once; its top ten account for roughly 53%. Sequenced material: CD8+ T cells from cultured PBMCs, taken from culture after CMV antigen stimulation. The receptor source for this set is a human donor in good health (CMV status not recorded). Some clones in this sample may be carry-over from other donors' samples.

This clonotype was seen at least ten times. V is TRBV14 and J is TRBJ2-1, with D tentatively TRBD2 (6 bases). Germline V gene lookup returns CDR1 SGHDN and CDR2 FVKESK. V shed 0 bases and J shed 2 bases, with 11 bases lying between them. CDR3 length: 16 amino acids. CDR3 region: CASSQEQDYPYNEQFF. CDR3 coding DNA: TGTGCCAGCAGCCAAGAACAGGACTACCCCTACAATGAGCAGTTCTTC.

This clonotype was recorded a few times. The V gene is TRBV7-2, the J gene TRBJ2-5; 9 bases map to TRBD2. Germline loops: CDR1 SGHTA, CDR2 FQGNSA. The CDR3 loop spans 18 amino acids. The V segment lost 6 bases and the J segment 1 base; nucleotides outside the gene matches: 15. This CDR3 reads CASSSGNLARGGQETQYF. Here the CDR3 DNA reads TGTGCCAGCAGTTCAGGAAATCTAGCGCGGGGGGGCCAAGAGACCCAGTACTTC.

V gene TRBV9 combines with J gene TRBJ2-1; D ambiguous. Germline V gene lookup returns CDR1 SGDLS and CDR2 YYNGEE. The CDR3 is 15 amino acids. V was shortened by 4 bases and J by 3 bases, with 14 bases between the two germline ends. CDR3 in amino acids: CASSLSGSNYNEQFF. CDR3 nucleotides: TGTGCCAGCAGCCTCTCCGGCAGTAACTACAATGAGCAGTTCTTC.

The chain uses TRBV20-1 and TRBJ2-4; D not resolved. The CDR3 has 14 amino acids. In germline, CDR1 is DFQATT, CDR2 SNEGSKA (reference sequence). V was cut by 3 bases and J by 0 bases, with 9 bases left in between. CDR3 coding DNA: TGCAGTGCTAGTATGTCCCTAGCCAAAAACATTCAGTACTTC. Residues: CSASMSLAKNIQYF.

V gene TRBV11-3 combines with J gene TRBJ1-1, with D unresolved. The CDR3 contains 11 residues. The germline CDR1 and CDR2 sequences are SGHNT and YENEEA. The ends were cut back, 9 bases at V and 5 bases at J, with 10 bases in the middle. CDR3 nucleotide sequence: TGTGCCAGTGGGGAGCGGACTGAAGCTTTCTTT. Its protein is CASGERTEAFF.

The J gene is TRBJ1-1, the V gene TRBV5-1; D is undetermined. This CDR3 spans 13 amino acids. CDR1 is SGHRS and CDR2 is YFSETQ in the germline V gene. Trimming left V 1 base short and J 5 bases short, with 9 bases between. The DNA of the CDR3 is TGCGCCAGCAGCTTGAGATTGGCTACTGAAGCTTTCTTT. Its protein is CASSLRLATEAFF.

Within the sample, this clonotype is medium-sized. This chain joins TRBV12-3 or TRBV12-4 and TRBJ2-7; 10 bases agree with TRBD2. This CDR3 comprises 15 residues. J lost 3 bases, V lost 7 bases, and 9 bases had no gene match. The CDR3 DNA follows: TGTGCCAGCACCTGGGGCGCTAGCGGGGGCTACGAGCAGTACTTC. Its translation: CASTWGASGGYEQYF.

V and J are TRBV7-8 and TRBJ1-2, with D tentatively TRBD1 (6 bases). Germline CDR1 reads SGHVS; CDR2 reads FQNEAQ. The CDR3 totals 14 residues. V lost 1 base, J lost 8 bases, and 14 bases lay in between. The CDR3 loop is CASSLGGASIGYTF. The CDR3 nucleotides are TGTGCCAGCAGCTTAGGGGGGGCCTCCATCGGCTACACCTTC.

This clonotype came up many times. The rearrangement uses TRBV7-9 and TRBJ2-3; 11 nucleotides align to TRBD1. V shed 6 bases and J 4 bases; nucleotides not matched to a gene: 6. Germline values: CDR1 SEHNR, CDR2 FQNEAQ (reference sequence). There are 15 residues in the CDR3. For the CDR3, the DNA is TGTGCCAGCAGACCAGGGACAGGGGGTTCAGATACGCAGTATTTT. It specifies CASRPGTGGSDTQYF. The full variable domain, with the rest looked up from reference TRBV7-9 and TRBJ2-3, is DTGVSQNPRHKITKRGQNVTFRCDPISEHNRLYWYRQTLGQGPEFLTYFQNEAQLEKSRLLSDRFSAERPKGSFSTLEIQRTEQGDSAMYLCASRPGTGGSDTQYFGPGTRLTVL.

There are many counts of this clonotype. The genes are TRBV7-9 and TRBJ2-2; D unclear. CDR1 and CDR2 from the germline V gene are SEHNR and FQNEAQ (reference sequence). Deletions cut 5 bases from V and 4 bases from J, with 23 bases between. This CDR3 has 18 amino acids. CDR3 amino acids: CASSISGPLPSFTGELFF. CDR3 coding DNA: TGTGCCAGCAGCATATCCGGGCCTCTCCCTTCTTTCACCGGGGAGCTGTTTTTT.

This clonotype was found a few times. CDR3 sequence (DNA): TGTGCCAGCAGCCCAGGACAGGGAGTTGAAAAACTGTTTTTT. Protein: CASSPGQGVEKLFF. V gene TRBV7-2 combines with J gene TRBJ1-4; TRBD1 matches 8 bases. The CDR3 runs to 14 residues. CDR1 and CDR2 (germline): SGHTA, FQGNSA. Trimming took 5 bases from V and 7 from J; bases not matched to a gene: 6.

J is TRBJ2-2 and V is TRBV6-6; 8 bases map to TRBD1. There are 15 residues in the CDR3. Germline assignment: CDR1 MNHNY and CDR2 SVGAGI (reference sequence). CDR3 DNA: TGTGCAGTCCTAGGGGGACAGGAGTCTACCGGGGAGCTGTTTTTT. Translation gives CAVLGGQESTGELFF.

In DNA, the CDR3 is TGCAGTGCTAGAGGGCCTCCCCGAACAGATACGCAGTATTTT. Encoded protein: CSARGPPRTDTQYF. The chain recombines TRBV20-1 with TRBJ2-3; unclear D gene. The ends were cut back, 1 base at V and 3 bases at J, with 11 bases in the middle. Germline values: CDR1 DFQATT, CDR2 SNEGSKA (reference sequence). CDR3 length: 14 residues.

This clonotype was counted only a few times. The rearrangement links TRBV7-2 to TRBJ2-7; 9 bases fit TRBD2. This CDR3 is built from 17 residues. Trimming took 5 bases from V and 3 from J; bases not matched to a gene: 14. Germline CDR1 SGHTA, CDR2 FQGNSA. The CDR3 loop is CASSLDLGLASYYEQYF. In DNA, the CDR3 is TGTGCCAGCAGCCTCGACTTAGGACTAGCGTCATACTACGAGCAGTACTTC.

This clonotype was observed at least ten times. The CDR3 loop is CASSQDRGGADEQFF. The CDR3 DNA reads as TGCGCCAGCAGCCAAGATAGGGGGGGAGCGGATGAGCAGTTCTTC. V and J are TRBV4-3 and TRBJ2-1, with D possibly being TRBD2 (7 bases). Germline V gene lookup returns CDR1 LGHNA and CDR2 YSLEER. This CDR3 is 15 amino acids long. The germline V and J ends were trimmed by 0 bases and 8 bases, with 14 bases remaining between them.

CDR3 loop: CASSSAGEQYF. The CDR3, as DNA: TGTGCCAGCAGTTCCGCGGGCGAGCAGTACTTC. This rearrangement joins TRBV12-3 or TRBV12-4 to TRBJ2-7; D is perhaps TRBD2 (5 bases). The length of the CDR3 is 11 residues. With 4 bases removed from V and 6 bases from J, the gap between germline ends came to 7 bases.

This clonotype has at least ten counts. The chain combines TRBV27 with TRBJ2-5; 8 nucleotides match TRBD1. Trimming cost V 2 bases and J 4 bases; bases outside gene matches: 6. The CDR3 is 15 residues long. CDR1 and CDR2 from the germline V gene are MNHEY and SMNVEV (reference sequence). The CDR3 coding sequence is TGTGCCAGCAGTTTAGGACAGGGCGACGCAGAGACCCAGTACTTC. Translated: CASSLGQGDAETQYF.

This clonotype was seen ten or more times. DNA of the CDR3: TGTGCCAGCGTACCCCACCCCCAGGGACCTACCTCTGGAAACACCATATATTTT. This sequence encodes CASVPHPQGPTSGNTIYF. The genes are TRBV6-1 and TRBJ1-3, with D maybe TRBD1 (5 bases). Germline CDR1 reads MNHNS; CDR2 reads SASEGT. The germline V and J ends were trimmed by 8 bases and 0 bases, with 23 bases remaining between them. The CDR3 spans 18 residues.

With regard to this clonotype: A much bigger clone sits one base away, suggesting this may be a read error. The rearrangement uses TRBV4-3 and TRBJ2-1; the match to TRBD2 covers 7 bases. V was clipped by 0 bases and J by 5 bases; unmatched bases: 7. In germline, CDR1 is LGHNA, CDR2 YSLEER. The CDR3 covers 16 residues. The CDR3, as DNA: TGCGCCAGCAGCCAAGATGAGGGAGGGCGGAACAATGAGCAGTTCTTC. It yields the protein CASSQDEGGRNNEQFF.

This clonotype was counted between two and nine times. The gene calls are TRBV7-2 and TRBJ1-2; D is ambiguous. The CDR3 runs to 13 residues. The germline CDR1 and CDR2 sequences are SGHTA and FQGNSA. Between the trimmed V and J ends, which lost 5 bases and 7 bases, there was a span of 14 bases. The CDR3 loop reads CASSQGWEGGYTF. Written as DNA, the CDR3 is TGTGCCAGCAGCCAAGGTTGGGAGGGTGGCTACACCTTC.